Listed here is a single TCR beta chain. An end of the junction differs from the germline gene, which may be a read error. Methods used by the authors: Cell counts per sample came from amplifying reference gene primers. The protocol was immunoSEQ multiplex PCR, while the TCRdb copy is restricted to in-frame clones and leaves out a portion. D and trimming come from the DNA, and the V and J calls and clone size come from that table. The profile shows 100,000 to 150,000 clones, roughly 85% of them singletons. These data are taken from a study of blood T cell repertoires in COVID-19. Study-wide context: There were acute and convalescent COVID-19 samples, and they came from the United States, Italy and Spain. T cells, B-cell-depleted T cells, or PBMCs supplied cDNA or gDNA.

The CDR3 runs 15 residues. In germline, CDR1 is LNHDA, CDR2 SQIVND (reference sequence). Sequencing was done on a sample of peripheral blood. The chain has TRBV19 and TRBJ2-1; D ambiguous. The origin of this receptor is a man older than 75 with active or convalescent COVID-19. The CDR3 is CASSLDRGSYNEQFF. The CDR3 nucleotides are TGTGCCAGTAGTCTAGACCGAGGCTCCTACAATGAGCAGTTCTTC.